This is a list of T cell receptor beta chains from one sample in a study of beta chain features in type 1 diabetes. TCRdb's table, derived via immunoSEQ multiplex PCR, lists solely in-frame clones and lacks some. Among about 330,000 clones listed, 9.5% to 12% were seen once. Specimen: naive CD4+ T cells from blood. These receptor sequences come from a young woman in good health. The CDR3 runs from the conserved cysteine through the conserved F or W. A D gene is named only where the DNA matches it firmly. Size is omitted from some rows. Given values are once, few, many or a class for expanded clones.

clone size | D gene | J gene | V gene | CDR3 length | CDR3 protein | CDR3 DNA
few | TRBD2 | TRBJ2-1 | TRBV5-4 | 15 | CASSFPGLASNEQFF | TGTGCCAGCAGCTTCCCGGGACTAGCCTCGAACGAGCAGTTCTTC
. | . | TRBJ1-1 | TRBV30 | 14 | CAWTLDSTNTEAFF | TGTGCCTGGACCCTTGACAGTACGAACACTGAAGCTTTCTTT
few | TRBD2 | TRBJ2-1 | TRBV4-2 | 15 | CASSLLASGRAEQFF | TGTGCCAGCAGCTTATTGGCTAGCGGGAGAGCTGAGCAGTTCTTC
. | . | TRBJ2-7 | TRBV7-2 | 12 | CASSLRGYEQYF | TGTGCCAGCAGCTTAAGGGGATACGAGCAGTACTTC
. | . | TRBJ2-1 | TRBV19 | 13 | CASSTGGYNEQFF | TGTGCCAGTAGTACCGGAGGATACAATGAGCAGTTCTTC
. | TRBD1 | TRBJ2-7 | TRBV5-1 | 14 | CASSEDRGWNEQYF | TGCGCCAGCAGCGAGGACAGGGGTTGGAACGAGCAGTACTTC
. | TRBD2 | TRBJ2-3 | TRBV19 | 17 | CASSIEREGLGTDTQYF | TGTGCCAGTAGTATAGAGCGGGAGGGCCTTGGGACAGATACGCAGTATTTT
few | . | TRBJ2-5 | TRBV30 | 13 | CAWSVRGRETQYF | TGTGCCTGGAGTGTTAGAGGTAGAGAGACCCAGTACTTC
. | . | TRBJ2-3 | TRBV6-1 | 10 | CASSESRQYF | TGTGCCAGCAGTGAAAGTAGGCAGTATTTT
few | . | TRBJ2-7 | TRBV29-1 | 10 | CSAGSYEQYF | TGCAGCGCGGGCTCCTACGAGCAGTACTTC
few | TRBD1 | TRBJ2-5 | TRBV9 | 16 | CASSVGVRGQKETQYF | TGTGCCAGCAGCGTAGGTGTTAGGGGACAGAAGGAGACCCAGTACTTC
. | TRBD1 | TRBJ2-2 | TRBV7-3 | 18 | CASSLIPRTGGSTGELFF | TGTGCCAGCAGCTTAATTCCCCGGACAGGGGGTAGCACCGGGGAGCTGTTTTTT
. | TRBD1 | TRBJ2-7 | TRBV9 | 15 | CASSVGGQGAVEQYF | TGTGCCAGCAGCGTAGGGGGACAGGGGGCGGTCGAGCAGTACTTC
. | . | TRBJ1-1 | TRBV27 | 14 | CASSSRLRDTEAFF | TGTGCCAGCAGTTCCCGACTAAGGGACACTGAAGCTTTCTTT
. | TRBD2 | TRBJ2-2 | TRBV30 | 16 | CAWSESGGPNTGELFF | TGTGCCTGGAGTGAATCGGGAGGGCCGAACACCGGGGAGCTGTTTTTT
few | TRBD1 | TRBJ2-5 | TRBV5-1 | 14 | CASSWDRVDETQYF | TGCGCCAGCAGCTGGGACAGGGTGGACGAGACCCAGTACTTC
few | . | TRBJ2-4 | TRBV7-9 | 15 | CASSLEQVAKNIQYF | TGTGCCAGCAGCTTAGAACAAGTAGCCAAAAACATTCAGTACTTC
. | . | TRBJ2-1 | TRBV29-1 | 15 | CSARKGQGYYNEQFF | TGCAGCGCCCGAAAGGGGCAAGGGTATTACAATGAGCAGTTCTTC
. | TRBD2 | TRBJ2-3 | TRBV27 | 16 | CASSLFSGRGGDTQYF | TGTGCCAGCAGTTTATTTAGCGGGAGAGGAGGGGATACGCAGTATTTT
. | . | TRBJ2-5 | TRBV29-1 | 14 | CSVEDTGLQETQYF | TGCAGCGTTGAAGATACGGGACTTCAAGAGACCCAGTACTTC
few | . | TRBJ1-1 | TRBV28 | 14 | CASSTTPERTEAFF | TGTGCCAGCAGTACCACACCAGAGCGTACTGAAGCTTTCTTT
few | . | TRBJ2-3 | TRBV9 | 15 | CASSVDSSSTDTQYF | TGTGCCAGCAGCGTAGACTCCTCTAGCACAGATACGCAGTATTTT